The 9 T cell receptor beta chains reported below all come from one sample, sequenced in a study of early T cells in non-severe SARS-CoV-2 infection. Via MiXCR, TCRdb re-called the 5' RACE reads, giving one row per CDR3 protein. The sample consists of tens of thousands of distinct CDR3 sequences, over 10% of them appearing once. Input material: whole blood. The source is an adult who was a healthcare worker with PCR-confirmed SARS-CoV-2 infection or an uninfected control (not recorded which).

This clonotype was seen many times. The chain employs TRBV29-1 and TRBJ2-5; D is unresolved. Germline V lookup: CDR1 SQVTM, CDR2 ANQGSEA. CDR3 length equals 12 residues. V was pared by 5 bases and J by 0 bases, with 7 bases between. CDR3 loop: CSVKANQETQYF. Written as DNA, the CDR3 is TGCAGCGTTAAGGCCAACCAAGAGACCCAGTACTTC.

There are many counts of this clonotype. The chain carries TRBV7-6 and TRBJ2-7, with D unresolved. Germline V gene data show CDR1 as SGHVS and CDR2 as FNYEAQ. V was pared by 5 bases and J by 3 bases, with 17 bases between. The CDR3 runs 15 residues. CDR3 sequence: CASSPSREVLYEQYF. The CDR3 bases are TGTGCCAGCAGCCCATCCAGAGAGGTTCTCTACGAGCAGTACTTC. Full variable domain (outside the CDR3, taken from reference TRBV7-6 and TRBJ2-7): GAGVSQSPRYKVTKRGQDVALRCDPISGHVSLYWYRQALGQGPEFLTYFNYEAQQDKSGLPNDRFSAERPEGSISTLTIQRTEQRDSAMYRCASSPSREVLYEQYFGPGTRLTVT.

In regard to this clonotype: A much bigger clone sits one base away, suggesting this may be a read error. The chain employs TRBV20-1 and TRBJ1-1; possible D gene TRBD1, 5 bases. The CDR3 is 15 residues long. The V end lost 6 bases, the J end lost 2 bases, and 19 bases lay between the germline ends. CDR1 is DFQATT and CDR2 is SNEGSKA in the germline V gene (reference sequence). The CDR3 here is CSAPLRDGSNTEAFF. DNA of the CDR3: TGCAGTGCCCCCCTTCGGGACGGAAGTAACACTGAAGCTTTCTTT.

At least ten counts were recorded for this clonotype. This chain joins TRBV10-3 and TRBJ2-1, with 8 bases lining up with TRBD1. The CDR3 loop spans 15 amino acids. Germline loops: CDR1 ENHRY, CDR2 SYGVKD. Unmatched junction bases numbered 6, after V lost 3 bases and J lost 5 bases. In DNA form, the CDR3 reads TGTGCCATCAGTGATCGGACAGGGCCGGACAATGAGCAGTTCTTC. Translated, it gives CAISDRTGPDNEQFF.

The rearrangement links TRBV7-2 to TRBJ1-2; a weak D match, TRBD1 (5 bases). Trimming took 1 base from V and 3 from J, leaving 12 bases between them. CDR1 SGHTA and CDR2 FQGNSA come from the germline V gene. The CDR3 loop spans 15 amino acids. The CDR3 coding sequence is TGTGCCAGCAGCTTAGGTGCGGGGACTTACTATGGCTACACCTTC. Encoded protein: CASSLGAGTYYGYTF.

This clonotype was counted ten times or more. CDR3 in amino acids: CASRKRQGDFHTEAFF. The CDR3 bases are TGTGCCAGCAGGAAACGACAGGGTGATTTTCACACTGAAGCTTTCTTT. The chain is built from TRBV2 and TRBJ1-1, with 7 positions matching TRBD1. Germline V gene lookup returns CDR1 SNHLY and CDR2 FYNNEI. The CDR3 has 16 residues. The V and J ends lost 6 bases and 3 bases, in that order; junction bases with no gene match: 13.

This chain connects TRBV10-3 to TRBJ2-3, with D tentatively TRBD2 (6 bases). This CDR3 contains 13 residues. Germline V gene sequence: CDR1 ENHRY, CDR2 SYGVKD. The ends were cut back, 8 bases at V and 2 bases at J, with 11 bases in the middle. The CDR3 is CAIGRGDTDTQYF. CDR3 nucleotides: TGTGCCATCGGTCGCGGGGACACAGATACGCAGTATTTT.

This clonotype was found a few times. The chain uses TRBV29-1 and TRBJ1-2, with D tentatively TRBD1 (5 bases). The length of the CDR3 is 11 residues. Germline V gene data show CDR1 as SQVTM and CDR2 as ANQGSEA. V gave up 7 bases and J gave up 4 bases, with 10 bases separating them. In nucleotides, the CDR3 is TGCAGCGCTGTCGGGGGCTATGGCTACACCTTC. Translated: CSAVGGYGYTF.

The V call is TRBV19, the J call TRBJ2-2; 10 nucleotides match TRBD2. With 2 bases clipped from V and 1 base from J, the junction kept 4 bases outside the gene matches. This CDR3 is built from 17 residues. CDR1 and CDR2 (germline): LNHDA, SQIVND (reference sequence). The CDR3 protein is CASSILAGGQNTGELFF. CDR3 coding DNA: TGTGCCAGTAGTATATTAGCGGGGGGCCAGAACACCGGGGAGCTGTTTTTT.